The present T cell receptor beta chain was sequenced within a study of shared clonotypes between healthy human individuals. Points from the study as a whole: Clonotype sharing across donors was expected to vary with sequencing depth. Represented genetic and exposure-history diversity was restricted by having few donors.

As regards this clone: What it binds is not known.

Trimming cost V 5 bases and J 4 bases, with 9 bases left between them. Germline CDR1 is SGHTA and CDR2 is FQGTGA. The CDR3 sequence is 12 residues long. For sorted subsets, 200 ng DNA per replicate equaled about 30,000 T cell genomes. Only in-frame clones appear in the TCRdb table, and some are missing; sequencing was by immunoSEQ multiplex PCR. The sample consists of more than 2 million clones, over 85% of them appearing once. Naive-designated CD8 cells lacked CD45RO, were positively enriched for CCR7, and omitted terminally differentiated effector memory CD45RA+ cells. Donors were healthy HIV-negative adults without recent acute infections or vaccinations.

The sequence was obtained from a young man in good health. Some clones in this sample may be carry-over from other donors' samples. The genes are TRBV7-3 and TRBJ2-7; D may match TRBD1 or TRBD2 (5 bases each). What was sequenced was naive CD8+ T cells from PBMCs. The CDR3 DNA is TGTGCCAGCAGCCCGGGACGGTACGAGCAGTACTTC. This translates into CASSPGRYEQYF.